One sample yielded the 8 T cell receptor beta chains listed below, sequenced in a study of cytomegalovirus exposure and HLA in healthy donors. The PCR ran on 60 Vbeta and 13 Jbeta primers. Assay used: immunoSEQ multiplex PCR; TCRdb lists only in-frame clones, some missing. The sample contains approximately 170,000 clones, less than 85% of which appear only once. The sample comprised PBMCs. The receptors shown here come from a boy aged 2 to 10 in good health and CMV-seronegative.

This clone was counted between two and nine times. This chain joins TRBV9 and TRBJ2-5, with TRBD1 as a possible D gene (5 bases). V was clipped by 3 bases and J by 4 bases, with 25 bases between them. CDR3 length: 18 residues. Germline V lookup: CDR1 SGDLS, CDR2 YYNGEE. CDR3 DNA: TGTGCCAGCAGCGCCAAGGCCCCCGGACACCATGTAGGAGAGACCCAGTACTTC. Translated: CASSAKAPGHHVGETQYF. The full variable domain, in which reference TRBV9 and TRBJ2-5 provide the parts outside the CDR3, is DSGVTQTPKHLITATGQRVTLRCSPRSGDLSVYWYQQSLDQGLQFLIQYYNGEERAKGNILERFSAQQFPDLHSELNLSSLELGDSALYFCASSAKAPGHHVGETQYFGPGTRLLVL.

The V call is TRBV14, the J call TRBJ1-6; D is possibly TRBD1 (6 bases). The germline gives CDR1 SGHDN, CDR2 FVKESK. Trimming shortened V by 3 bases and J by 5 bases, and 17 bases separated the two germline ends. This CDR3 has 17 residues. The DNA of the CDR3 is TGTGCCAGCAGCCACCAAAGGGACATTTGGGATAATTCACCCCTCCACTTT. This codes for CASSHQRDIWDNSPLHF.

The V gene is TRBV10-3, the J gene TRBJ2-2; 7 positions agree with TRBD2. The trim removed 4 bases at V and 1 base at J, leaving 6 bases unmatched. Germline CDR1 is ENHRY and CDR2 is SYGVKD. The CDR3 is 16 amino acids. The CDR3 coding sequence is TGTGCCATCAGTGCCTGGACTAGTGAGAACACCGGGGAGCTGTTTTTT. Its protein is CAISAWTSENTGELFF.

The gene calls are TRBV10-3 and TRBJ1-2; 7 nucleotides align to TRBD1. The germline V gene encodes CDR1 ENHRY and CDR2 SYGVKD. This CDR3 is built from 16 residues. V dropped 10 bases and J dropped 2; count of bases not matched to a gene: 16. CDR3 sequence (DNA): TGTGCCACATCTCCATCGACGACAGGGCAGAACTATGGCTACACCTTC. Protein product: CATSPSTTGQNYGYTF.

V gene TRBV6-1 combines with J gene TRBJ2-7; TRBD1 aligns across 8 bases. The J segment lost 5 bases and the V segment lost 6 bases, leaving 6 bases of the junction unmatched. Germline-derived CDR1 and CDR2 are MNHNS and SASEGT. The CDR3 is 13 residues long. The CDR3 loop is CASSPTGVHEQYV. The CDR3 DNA sequence: TGTGCCAGCAGCCCGACAGGGGTCCACGAGCAGTACGTC.

This chain connects TRBV7-2 to TRBJ2-5, with D possibly matching TRBD2 (7 bases). V lost 1 base and J lost 1, with 10 bases in between. Per germline, CDR1 SGHTA and CDR2 FQGNSA. CDR3 length: 15 residues. CDR3 DNA: TGTGCCAGCAGCTTAGGGGGGGGGCCCCAAGAGACCCAGTACTTC. Amino acids: CASSLGGGPQETQYF. Full variable domain (outside the CDR3, taken from reference TRBV7-2 and TRBJ2-5): GAGVSQSPSNKVTEKGKDVELRCDPISGHTALYWYRQSLGQGLEFLIYFQGNSAPDKSGLPSDRFSAERTGGSVSTLTIQRTQQEDSAVYLCASSLGGGPQETQYFGPGTRLLVL.

With respect to this clone: Other DNA sequences within the sample encode an identical CDR3. The chain joins TRBV9 to TRBJ1-1; D is uncertain. The V and J ends lost 3 bases and 0 bases respectively, with 12 bases between them. Germline CDR1 is SGDLS and CDR2 is YYNGEE. This CDR3 spans 15 amino acids. The CDR3 DNA reads as TGTGCCAGCAGCGGAGCCGTTTCCATGAACACTGAAGCTTTCTTT. Its translation: CASSGAVSMNTEAFF.

This sequence joins TRBV4-1 and TRBJ1-2, with D tentatively TRBD1 (5 bases). Germline assignment: CDR1 MGHRA and CDR2 YSYEKL. This CDR3 has 15 residues. The V end was cut by 3 bases, the J end by 5 bases, with 16 bases between. CDR3: CASSHSTAGTYGYTF. Here the CDR3 DNA reads TGCGCCAGCAGCCACTCGACAGCAGGAACATATGGCTACACCTTC.